The T cell receptor beta chain described here comes from a study of T cells in Graves' hyperthyroidism and ophthalmopathy. Germline CDR1 reads DFQATT; CDR2 reads SNEGSKA (reference sequence). This CDR3 is 13 amino acids long. There were TCR beta CDR3 regions amplified from RNA transcripts. RT-PCR in the first round (using the HTBI primer set) targeted the TCR CDR3. TCRdb processed the multiplex PCR reads anew with MiXCR; each CDR3 protein has one entry. The sample records about 640,000 distinct CDR3 sequences, about 20% being singletons. This clonotype was recorded at least ten times. Its antigen remains unknown. One end of the junction is discordant with germline, which a read error may explain. Whole-study findings and limits: The majority of expanded thyroid clonotypes above 0.001 also appeared in blood.

The TCR sequence derives from a man aged 25 to 45 with Graves' ophthalmopathy. The rearrangement links TRBV20-1 to TRBJ2-7, with D tentatively TRBD2 (7 bases). The sample taken for sequencing was blood. The CDR3 DNA sequence: TGCAGTGCTATTCCGGGGGGCTCCTCCGAGCAGTACTTC. Protein product: CSAIPGGSSEQYF.